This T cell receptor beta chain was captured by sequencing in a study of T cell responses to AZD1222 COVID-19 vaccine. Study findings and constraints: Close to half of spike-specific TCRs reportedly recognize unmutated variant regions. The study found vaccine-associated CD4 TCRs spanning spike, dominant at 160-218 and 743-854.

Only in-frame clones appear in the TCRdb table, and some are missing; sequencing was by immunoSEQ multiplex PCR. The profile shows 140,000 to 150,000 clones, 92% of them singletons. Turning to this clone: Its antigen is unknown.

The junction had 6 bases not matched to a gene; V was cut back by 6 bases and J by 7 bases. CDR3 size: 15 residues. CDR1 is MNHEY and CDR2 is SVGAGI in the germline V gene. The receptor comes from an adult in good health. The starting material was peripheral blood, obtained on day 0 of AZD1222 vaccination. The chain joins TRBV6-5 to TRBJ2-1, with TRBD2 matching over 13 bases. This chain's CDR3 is CASREGLAGRNEQFF. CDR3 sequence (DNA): TGTGCCAGCAGAGAGGGACTAGCGGGACGGAATGAGCAGTTCTTC.